The source of this T cell receptor beta chain is a study of blood T cell repertoires in COVID-19. Overall study: Sites across the United States, Italy and Spain contributed samples from acute and convalescent COVID-19. From T cells, B-cell-depleted T cells, or PBMCs came the material, which was cDNA or gDNA.

Per the authors' pipeline: Amplification with reference gene primers provided the estimates of nucleated cell counts. Data came from immunoSEQ multiplex PCR; TCRdb stores just in-frame clones and leaves some out. V and J calls and clone size are as listed in that table; D and trimming were resolved from the DNA. The table includes 200,000 to 300,000 clones, roughly nine tenths detected once. This clone has a handful of counts. Looked up from germline, CDR1 is SGHDT and CDR2 is YYEEEE. This CDR3 spans 13 amino acids. V was shortened by 1 base and J by 7 bases, with 8 bases between the two germline ends.

The sequence was collected from an older woman who had recovered from COVID-19. The sequenced sample consisted of peripheral blood. This chain links TRBV5-6 with TRBJ1-4; D remains ambiguous. The CDR3 spells CASSLLGGEKLFF. The CDR3 nucleotides are TGTGCCAGCAGCTTGCTGGGAGGTGAAAAACTGTTTTTT.